A selection of T cell receptor beta chains follows, all from one sample in a study of blood T cell repertoires in COVID-19. Assay used: immunoSEQ multiplex PCR; TCRdb lists only in-frame clones, some missing. Seen here are over 200,000 clones, 86% observed once, and the top ten hold over 3%. The specimen sequenced was PBMCs or T cells enriched from blood (not recorded which). The receptors here all came from a woman between 45 and 60 years old in a cohort exposed to, infected with or recovered from COVID-19 (not recorded which). The CDR3 runs from the conserved cysteine through the conserved F or W. D genes are given only for firm matches. Expanded clones are given a class, and other clones once, few, many or no size at all.

-	TRBV5-6	TRBJ1-6	few	CASGGAGKTLHF	TGTGCCAGCGGGGGCGCCGGCAAGACCCTCCACTTT
TRBD1	TRBV4-2	TRBJ1-6	-	CASRFRTGDSPLHF	TGTGCCAGCAGATTCCGGACAGGGGATTCACCCCTCCACTTT
-	TRBV19	TRBJ1-2	-	CASSIDGGTPSRGYTF	TGTGCCAGTAGTATAGATGGGGGGACCCCCTCACGTGGCTACACCTTC
TRBD1	TRBV19	TRBJ1-6	-	CASSINAGTGFSPLHF	TGTGCCAGTAGTATTAACGCCGGGACAGGGTTCTCACCCCTCCACTTT
-	TRBV6-5	TRBJ1-3	-	CASSYRGSGNTIYF	TGTGCCAGCAGTTACAGAGGATCTGGAAACACCATATATTTT
-	TRBV11-2	TRBJ1-4	-	CASSLSGSTNEKLFF	TGTGCCAGCAGCTTATCAGGGTCAACTAATGAAAAACTGTTTTTT
-	TRBV6-2/TRBV6-3	TRBJ2-7	-	CASSYAGIQNEQYF	TGTGCCAGCAGTTACGCCGGGATCCAAAACGAGCAGTACTTC
-	TRBV6-5	TRBJ1-2	few	CASSYSGQVHYGYTF	TGTGCCAGCAGTTACTCGGGGCAGGTCCACTATGGCTACACCTTC
-	TRBV30	TRBJ2-7	-	CAWRPPRYRVLRSYEQYF	TGTGCCTGGAGACCACCCAGATACCGGGTCTTGAGGTCCTACGAGCAGTACTTC
TRBD2	TRBV6-2/TRBV6-3	TRBJ2-7	-	CASSRTSGAYEQYF	TGTGCCAGCAGTCGGACTAGCGGGGCCTACGAGCAGTACTTC
-	TRBV12-3/TRBV12-4	TRBJ2-1	-	CASSSRVAYEQFF	TGTGCCAGCAGTTCCAGGGTTGCATATGAGCAGTTCTTC
-	TRBV25-1	TRBJ2-2	-	CASSDILAGELFF	TGTGCCAGCAGTGACATTTTAGCCGGGGAGCTGTTTTTT
-	TRBV6-5	TRBJ2-1	-	CASSYAPGAYNEQFF	TGTGCCAGCAGTTACGCCCCAGGTGCCTACAATGAGCAGTTCTTC
TRBD1	TRBV2	TRBJ1-4	-	CASSTTGVLLFF	TGTGCCAGCAGTACCACAGGGGTTCTACTGTTTTTT
TRBD1	TRBV5-3	TRBJ2-6	-	CARSRGDRGLGANVLTF	TGTGCCAGAAGCCGGGGAGACAGGGGGCTTGGGGCCAACGTCCTGACTTTC
-	TRBV27	TRBJ2-2	-	CASSLKTNGELFF	TGTGCCAGCAGTTTAAAGACAAACGGGGAGCTGTTTTTT
-	TRBV4-2	TRBJ2-7	-	CASSQDRNYEQYF	TGTGCCAGCAGCCAGGACAGAAACTACGAGCAGTACTTC
-	TRBV6-2/TRBV6-3	TRBJ1-5	once	CASSRGELYNQPQHF	TGTGCCAGCAGTAGAGGAGAACTATACAATCAGCCCCAGCATTTT
-	TRBV28	TRBJ1-5	-	CASRESNQPQHF	TGTGCCAGCAGAGAGAGCAATCAGCCCCAGCATTTT
-	TRBV5-8	TRBJ1-2	-	CASSLERRRYGYTF	TGTGCCAGCAGCTTGGAAAGGCGGCGGTATGGCTACACCTTC
TRBD2	TRBV7-2	TRBJ2-2	-	CASSLGYRRGGLGTGELFF	TGTGCCAGCAGCTTAGGATACCGGCGGGGGGGCCTGGGGACCGGGGAGCTGTTTTTT
-	TRBV3-1/TRBV3-2	TRBJ2-4	-	CASSQKGGVEYF	TGTGCCAGCAGCCAAAAAGGCGGGGTTGAGTACTTC
-	TRBV5-1	TRBJ1-6	-	CASRGGVSSPLHF	TGCGCCAGCAGAGGAGGGGTTAGTTCACCCCTCCACTTT
-	TRBV5-8	TRBJ2-3	-	CASSLAGPPDTQYF	TGTGCCAGCAGCTTGGCTGGCCCGCCAGATACGCAGTATTTT
TRBD2	TRBV12-5	TRBJ2-3	few	CASGLGLLAGEPTDTQYF	TGTGCTAGTGGTTTGGGTCTACTAGCGGGGGAACCCACAGATACGCAGTATTTT
TRBD2	TRBV7-9	TRBJ2-1	-	CASSLAGGNEQFF	TGTGCCAGCAGTTTAGCGGGGGGGAATGAGCAGTTCTTC
TRBD2	TRBV6-2/TRBV6-3	TRBJ2-1	once	CASSYGGGGASYNEQFF	TGTGCCAGCAGTTACGGTGGCGGGGGGGCCTCCTACAATGAGCAGTTCTTC
TRBD1	TRBV5-8	TRBJ2-6	-	CASSLGTGGSGANVLTF	TGTGCCAGCAGCCTCGGGACAGGGGGCTCTGGGGCCAACGTCCTGACTTTC
TRBD2	TRBV4-3	TRBJ2-4	-	CASSQGGGAEANIQYF	TGCGCCAGCAGCCAAGGCGGGGGGGCGGAGGCAAACATTCAGTACTTC
-	TRBV28	TRBJ1-4	-	CASSLYGETNEKLFF	TGTGCCAGCAGTTTATACGGGGAAACTAATGAAAAACTGTTTTTT
-	TRBV4-1	TRBJ1-4	-	CASSQGWRGTNEKLFF	TGCGCCAGCAGCCAAGGATGGCGGGGGACTAATGAAAAACTGTTTTTT
-	TRBV12-5	TRBJ2-5	-	CASGLWGRETQYF	TGTGCTAGTGGTTTGTGGGGGAGGGAGACCCAGTACTTC
TRBD1	TRBV5-1	TRBJ2-5	-	CASSLTGGEETQYF	TGCGCCAGCAGCTTGACAGGGGGAGAGGAGACCCAGTACTTC
TRBD1	TRBV5-4	TRBJ1-2	-	CASSKDRANYGYTF	TGTGCCAGCAGCAAAGACAGGGCTAACTATGGCTACACCTTC
TRBD1	TRBV5-1	TRBJ1-1	-	CASSPGQGRTEAFF	TGCGCCAGCAGCCCCGGACAGGGACGGACTGAAGCTTTCTTT
-	TRBV28	TRBJ1-5	-	CASRGPQPQHF	TGTGCCAGCAGGGGGCCTCAGCCCCAGCATTTT
TRBD2	TRBV4-2	TRBJ2-7	-	CASSQGLAGGTNEQYF	TGTGCCAGCAGCCAAGGACTAGCGGGGGGGACCAACGAGCAGTACTTC
-	TRBV4-3	TRBJ1-1	-	CASSQARGYMNTEAFF	TGCGCCAGCAGCCAAGCTCGCGGATACATGAACACTGAAGCTTTCTTT
TRBD1	TRBV6-1	TRBJ1-3	-	CASSERTGPRNTIYF	TGTGCCAGCAGTGAAAGGACAGGGCCCCGAAACACCATATATTTT
-	TRBV9	TRBJ2-2	-	CASSVAGNTGELFF	TGTGCCAGCAGCGTCGCGGGGAACACCGGGGAGCTGTTTTTT
-	TRBV6-2/TRBV6-3	TRBJ2-7	-	CASSYLPGQGGFYEQYF	TGTGCCAGCAGTTACCTCCCTGGGCAGGGAGGTTTTTACGAGCAGTACTTC
-	TRBV21-1	TRBJ2-5	-	CASSNASGDQETQYF	TGTGCCAGCAGCAACGCTAGCGGGGATCAAGAGACCCAGTACTTC
-	TRBV6-5	TRBJ2-1	-	CASSYAQGSPFF	TGTGCCAGCAGTTACGCGCAGGGAAGCCCATTCTTC
-	TRBV6-2/TRBV6-3	TRBJ2-5	-	CASSYLGRWETQYF	TGTGCCAGCAGTTACTTGGGCCGGTGGGAGACCCAGTACTTC
TRBD1	TRBV7-8	TRBJ1-1	-	CASSLVARGYGTEAFF	TGTGCCAGCAGCTTAGTAGCCAGGGGGTATGGTACTGAAGCTTTCTTT
-	TRBV2	TRBJ1-3	few	CASSESTGSGNTIYF	TGTGCCAGCAGTGAAAGCACTGGCTCTGGAAACACCATATATTTT
-	TRBV7-9	TRBJ1-2	-	CASSLDAAPPGYTF	TGTGCCAGCAGCTTGGATGCGGCACCCCCTGGCTACACCTTC
TRBD1	TRBV5-1	TRBJ2-1	-	CASSSKIIVTGSGSRNEQFF	TGCGCCAGCAGCTCAAAAATTATAGTGACAGGGTCCGGGTCTCGGAATGAGCAGTTCTTC
TRBD1	TRBV29-1	TRBJ2-7	-	CSVKEGTVPYEQYF	TGCAGCGTCAAAGAAGGGACAGTTCCCTACGAGCAGTACTTC
-	TRBV28	TRBJ1-3	-	CASSLLMGGSGNTIYF	TGTGCCAGCAGTTTACTAATGGGGGGCTCTGGAAACACCATATATTTT
-	TRBV10-3	TRBJ1-1	-	CAISVGGPRTEAFF	TGTGCCATCAGTGTCGGGGGGCCGAGGACTGAAGCTTTCTTT
-	TRBV5-4	TRBJ1-1	many	CASSFSGTEAFF	TGTGCCAGCAGCTTTAGCGGTACTGAAGCTTTCTTT
-	TRBV7-3	TRBJ2-5	-	CASSLLGRGGETQYF	TGTGCCAGCAGCTTATTGGGGCGGGGCGGAGAGACCCAGTACTTC
-	TRBV6-2/TRBV6-3	TRBJ1-2	few	CASSPSGSLYSGYTF	TGTGCCAGCAGTCCATCAGGGTCCCTATACTCTGGCTACACCTTC
TRBD1	TRBV7-9	TRBJ1-2	few	CASSPGTGGLGGYTF	TGTGCCAGCAGCCCAGGGACAGGGGGACTGGGAGGCTACACCTTC
TRBD1	TRBV5-1	TRBJ2-2	-	CASSLQGSAGELFF	TGCGCCAGCAGCCTACAGGGGTCGGCCGGGGAGCTGTTTTTT
-	TRBV12-3/TRBV12-4	TRBJ1-5	-	CASTGMANQPQHF	TGTGCCAGCACAGGGATGGCCAATCAGCCCCAGCATTTT
TRBD1	TRBV19	TRBJ2-2	-	CATGTGGTGELFF	TGTGCCACCGGGACAGGGGGCACCGGGGAGCTGTTTTTT
TRBD1	TRBV5-1	TRBJ1-2	-	CASSFSDRGGYTF	TGCGCCAGCAGCTTTAGCGACAGGGGCGGCTACACCTTC